This T cell receptor (beta chain) was profiled in a study of OX40 agonist ivuxolimab in advanced cancers. With regard to the full study: The costimulatory receptor OX40 (CD134) was targeted by ivuxolimab, a fully human IgG2 agonistic monoclonal antibody. Intravenous ivuxolimab was administered to patients every 2 weeks at six dose levels: 0.01, 0.1, 0.3, 1.5, 3 and 10 mg/kg. Of the 50 to 55 dose-escalation patients, hepatocellular carcinoma was present in about 19, melanoma in roughly 15, renal cell carcinoma in 9 and head and neck cancer in 9. In the dose-escalation cohort, roughly four fifths of patients were male, and the mean age was approximately 60 years, with a range of roughly 20 to 80. Patients were allowed to have had prior anti-PD-1, anti-PD-L1 or anti-CTLA-4 therapy, and around 40% of the dose-escalation patients had previously received checkpoint inhibitors. Partial responses occurred in three dose-escalation patients: two with cutaneous melanoma and one with hepatocellular carcinoma. The point of sequencing TCRbeta in the periphery was to test whether ivuxolimab changed TCR sequence diversity and drove clonal T-cell expansion. The paper reports the monotherapy dose-escalation portion (N = 52 patients) of the phase I ivuxolimab trial. What the research found in general, with its limitations: Clonal expansion of both CD4+ and CD8+ blood T cells was observed from baseline to week 6 at doses 0.1 to 3.0 mg/kg. The antigen specificity of the clonally expanded peripheral T cells was not determined. Low levels of normalized T-cell clonal expansion were also seen in some nonresponding patients. On average, CD8+ T cells showed more expanded clones than CD4+ T cells after ivuxolimab. Partial responders in the 0.1-3.0 mg/kg groups had among the lowest normalized peripheral clonal expansion, especially among CD8+ T cells.

The germline V gene sets CDR1 to MNHNS and CDR2 to SASEGT. V is reduced by 6 bases and J by 4 bases, leaving a spacing of 9 bases between them. Measured from the cysteine to the phenylalanine, the CDR3 is 12 residues long. Just the 36-base CDR3 DNA is kept, in frame starting at base 1. To sequence the TCRbeta CDR3 region, genomic DNA was isolated from the sorted cells. The immunoSEQ Assay was used for sequencing of TCRbeta CDR3 regions. TCRdb stores this immuneACCESS table with in-frame sequences only. Part of the clones is absent; in the studies checked, under half of the shortfall reflects unresolved V genes, and no reason is known for the rest. The sample data list around 83,000 clones, and roughly 90% of these were observed just once. Jointly, the top ten make up approximately 2.5% of the sample. Comment on this clone: It has no known antigen specificity. Within one base of it there is no much larger clone, and no base qualities were kept.

Patients with autoimmune disease history or receiving systemic immunosuppression were excluded from the trial. In every dose cohort, peripheral blood was drawn for TCR sequencing at baseline, cycle 4 day 1, and cycle 7 day 1. Samples came from an open-label, multicenter, first-in-human phase I dose-escalation trial of ivuxolimab. Adults with locally advanced or metastatic melanoma, renal cell, hepatocellular, or head and neck squamous cell carcinoma were enrolled in the trial. CD4+ and CD8+ T cells were sorted separately from peripheral blood before TCR sequencing. Recombination linked TRBV6-1 to TRBJ1-2; no confident D gene assignment can be made. The origin of this receptor is an adult with an advanced solid tumor such as melanoma, head and neck, liver or kidney cancer. Sequencing was performed on CD4+ or CD8+ T cells sorted from blood, taken in a trial of the OX40 agonist ivuxolimab. The CDR3 in this case is CASRTSPYGYTF. The bases read TGTGCCAGCAGGACTAGCCCCTATGGCTACACCTTC.